This is a list of T cell receptor beta chains from one sample in a study of cytomegalovirus exposure and HLA in healthy donors. The data were produced by immunoSEQ multiplex PCR, yet TCRdb's version contains in-frame clones alone and is incomplete. The data show around 45,000 clones, and the top ten clones hold around 1.8%. The source material was PBMCs. The receptor set was obtained from a woman between 25 and 40 years old in good health and CMV-seronegative. CDR3s include the opening cysteine and the closing phenylalanine or tryptophan. A D gene is named only where the DNA matches it firmly.

J gene	D gene	V gene	CDR3 protein	CDR3 DNA
TRBJ2-2	TRBD2	TRBV6-1	CASSEAVAGGSNTGELFF	TGTGCCAGCAGTGAAGCGGTAGCGGGAGGATCAAACACCGGGGAGCTGTTTTTT
TRBJ1-2	.	TRBV10-3	CAISHYGHANYGYTF	TGTGCCATCAGTCATTACGGACATGCTAACTATGGCTACACCTTC
TRBJ1-1	TRBD1	TRBV30	CAWSSGQGGTEAFF	TGTGCCTGGAGTTCGGGACAGGGTGGCACTGAAGCTTTCTTT
TRBJ2-7	TRBD1	TRBV6-5	CASSTTGDAARQYF	TGTGCCAGCAGTACGACAGGGGACGCGGCTCGGCAGTACTTC
TRBJ1-1	.	TRBV5-1	CASSLRGGTEAFF	TGCGCCAGCAGCTTGAGAGGGGGTACTGAAGCTTTCTTT
TRBJ2-7	TRBD2	TRBV7-6	CASSSQGGLSGSGAEQYF	TGTGCCAGCAGCTCCCAGGGAGGGCTTAGCGGGAGTGGGGCCGAGCAGTACTTC
TRBJ1-3	.	TRBV4-3	CASSQDDTVSGNTIYF	TGCGCCAGCAGCCAAGATGACACAGTCTCTGGAAACACCATATATTTT
TRBJ2-5	TRBD2	TRBV4-1	CASSRQREGLGETQYF	TGCGCCAGCAGCCGCCAACGGGAGGGCCTCGGGGAGACCCAGTACTTC
TRBJ2-1	TRBD2	TRBV20-1	CSARRRESWFF	TGCAGTGCTAGACGGCGGGAGTCTTGGTTCTTC
TRBJ2-7	.	TRBV6-6	CASSSTRYGQYF	TGTGCCAGCAGTTCAACTCGTTACGGGCAGTACTTC